The 2 T cell receptor beta chains in this list originate from one sample, sequenced in a study of shared clonotypes between healthy human individuals. The protocol was immunoSEQ multiplex PCR, while the TCRdb copy is restricted to in-frame clones and leaves out a portion. Here the sample spans about 1 million clones, roughly 80% being singletons. The specimen was memory CD4+ T cells sorted from blood. Subset here: CD45RA-negative fraction. Receptors were obtained from a young man in good health.

This chain joins TRBV5-4 and TRBJ2-3; 9 positions agree with TRBD2. The junction had 15 bases not matched to a gene; V was cut back by 4 bases and J by 3 bases. This CDR3 has 18 residues. From germline, CDR1 is SGHNT and CDR2 YYREEE (reference sequence). CDR3 protein: CASSKGLAGLGRTDTQYF. DNA of the CDR3: TGTGCCAGCAGCAAGGGGCTAGCGGGGCTGGGAAGGACAGATACGCAGTATTTT.

V is TRBV5-1 and J is TRBJ2-1, with a possible D match to TRBD2 (6 bases). Trimming shortened V by 6 bases and J by 8 bases, and 21 bases separated the two germline ends. Germline V gene sequence: CDR1 SGHRS, CDR2 YFSETQ. The CDR3 contains 15 residues. The CDR3 is CASTSLGNGGYEQFF. Here the CDR3 DNA reads TGCGCCAGCACCTCCTTAGGTAACGGAGGGTATGAGCAGTTCTTC.